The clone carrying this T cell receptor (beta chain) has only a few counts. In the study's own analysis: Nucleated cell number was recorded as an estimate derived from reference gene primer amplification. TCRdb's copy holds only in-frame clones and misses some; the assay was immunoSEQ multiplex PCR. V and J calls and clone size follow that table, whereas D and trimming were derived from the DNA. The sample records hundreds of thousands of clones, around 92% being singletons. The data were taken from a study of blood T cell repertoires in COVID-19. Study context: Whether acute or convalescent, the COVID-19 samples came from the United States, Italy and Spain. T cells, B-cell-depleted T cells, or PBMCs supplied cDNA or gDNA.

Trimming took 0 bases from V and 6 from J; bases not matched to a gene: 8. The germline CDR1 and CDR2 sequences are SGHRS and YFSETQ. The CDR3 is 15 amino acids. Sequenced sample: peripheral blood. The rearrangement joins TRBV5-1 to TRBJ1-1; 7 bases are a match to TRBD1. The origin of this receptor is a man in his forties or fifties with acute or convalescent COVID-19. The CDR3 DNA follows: TGCGCCAGCAGCTTGGAGGGCAGGGGGTCGGCTGAAGCTTTCTTT. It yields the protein CASSLEGRGSAEAFF. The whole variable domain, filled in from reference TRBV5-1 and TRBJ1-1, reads KAGVTQTPRYLIKTRGQQVTLSCSPISGHRSVSWYQQTPGQGLQFLFEYFSETQRNKGNFPGRFSGRQFSNSRSEMNVSTLELGDSALYLCASSLEGRGSAEAFFGQGTRLTVV.